The 5 T cell receptor beta chains below come from one sample, sequenced in a study of T cells in Graves' hyperthyroidism and ophthalmopathy. RNA transcripts were the template for amplifying TCR beta CDR3 regions. The HTBI primer set was used in a first-round RT-PCR of the TCR CDR3. TCRdb redid the calling of the multiplex PCR reads with MiXCR, one entry per CDR3 protein. The table lists some 250,000 distinct CDR3 sequences, approximately 14% of them singletons, with roughly 13% in the top ten. Sequencing was done on a sample of blood. Receptors were obtained from a woman aged 35 to 49 with Graves' hyperthyroidism that later progressed to Graves' ophthalmopathy.

This clonotype was seen at least ten times. The chain has TRBV27 and TRBJ2-7; 13 nucleotides agree with TRBD2. The V gene's germline CDR1 is MNHEY and CDR2 SMNVEV (reference sequence). J was trimmed by 7 bases and V by 5 bases; bases with no gene match: 8. The CDR3 contains 15 residues. The CDR3 sequence is CASSPTGLAGEEQYF. CDR3 DNA sequence: TGTGCCAGCAGTCCCACCGGACTAGCGGGAGAGGAGCAGTACTTC.

This clonotype was seen more than once but under ten times. The rearrangement joins TRBV18 to TRBJ2-3; 10 positions match TRBD2. The V gene end was trimmed by 0 bases and the J gene end by 5 bases; junction bases not matched to a gene: 17. Germline CDR1 KGHSH, CDR2 LQKENI. This CDR3 has 20 amino acids. CDR3 loop: CASSPPNPGLATGAEDTQYF. In nucleotides, the CDR3 is TGTGCCAGCTCACCACCTAATCCGGGACTAGCGACCGGAGCTGAAGATACGCAGTATTTT.

This sequence joins TRBV20-1 and TRBJ2-3, with TRBD2 identical over 9 bases. The V and J ends lost 6 bases and 4 bases, in that order; junction bases with no gene match: 8. CDR1 is DFQATT, CDR2 SNEGSKA, per germline (reference sequence). This CDR3 is 14 amino acids long. CDR3 coding DNA: TGCAGTGCCCCAACGCGGGAGGGCCCAGATACGCAGTATTTT. Translated: CSAPTREGPDTQYF.

This clonotype was detected many times. The V and J genes are TRBV28 and TRBJ1-5, with 8 positions matching TRBD1. The CDR3 loop spans 13 amino acids. After removal of 10 bases from V and 6 bases from J, the junction contained 8 bases not matched to a gene. Germline CDR1 is MDHEN and CDR2 is SYDVKM. CDR3 sequence reads: CATRQGMGQPQHF. CDR3 nucleotides: TGTGCCACCAGACAGGGGATGGGTCAGCCCCAGCATTTT. Variable domain in full (rest from reference TRBV28 and TRBJ1-5): DVKVTQSSRYLVKRTGEKVFLECVQDMDHENMFWYRQDPGLGLRLIYFSYDVKMKEKGDIPEGYSVSREKKERFSLILESASTNQTSMYLCATRQGMGQPQHFGDGTRLSIL.

This CDR3 reads CASSPKGGGRAEEQYF. The CDR3 DNA reads as TGTGCCAGCAGTCCAAAGGGGGGGGGGAGGGCCGAAGAGCAGTACTTC. The chain is built from TRBV12-3 or TRBV12-4 and TRBJ2-7, with D possibly TRBD2 on 7 matching bases. Trimming pared 5 bases from V and 7 bases from J, leaving 24 bases between. CDR3 length: 16 amino acids.